A selection of T cell receptor beta chains follows, all from one sample in a study of T cells in Graves' hyperthyroidism and ophthalmopathy. TCRdb recomputed calls from the multiplex PCR reads with MiXCR, one row per CDR3 protein. The sample lists about 59,000 distinct CDR3 sequences, roughly 50% occurring once. Sequencing was carried out using blood. Receptor source: an older woman with Graves' ophthalmopathy. The CDR3 runs from the conserved cysteine through the conserved F or W. The order of the fields is J gene, D gene, V gene, clone size, CDR3 protein, CDR3 DNA. The D gene is left open where the match is weak. The listing skips clone size in some rows; elsewhere it reads once, few, many or a size class.

j_gene: TRBJ1-3
d_gene: -
v_gene: TRBV20-1
abundance: -
CDR3aa: CSARDGSERGALNGNTIYF
CDR3nt: TGCAGTGCTAGAGATGGATCTGAGCGGGGGGCCCTTAACGGAAACACCATATATTTT

j_gene: TRBJ1-4
d_gene: TRBD1
v_gene: TRBV14
abundance: many
CDR3aa: CASSLGTGGSEKLFF
CDR3nt: TGTGCCAGCAGCCTCGGGACAGGGGGAAGTGAAAAACTGTTTTTT

j_gene: TRBJ1-6
d_gene: -
v_gene: TRBV2
abundance: few
CDR3aa: CASSDPHRYKSSPLHF
CDR3nt: TGTGCCAGCAGTGATCCCCACAGGTACAAGTCTTCACCCCTCCACTTT

j_gene: TRBJ1-6
d_gene: TRBD1
v_gene: TRBV12-3/TRBV12-4
abundance: many
CDR3aa: CASSIRTGNSPLHF
CDR3nt: TGTGCCAGCAGTATAAGGACAGGGAATTCACCCCTCCACTTT

j_gene: TRBJ2-1
d_gene: -
v_gene: TRBV4-1
abundance: many
CDR3aa: CASSQDWRVDYNEQFF
CDR3nt: TGCGCCAGCAGCCAAGATTGGAGGGTCGATTACAATGAGCAGTTCTTC

j_gene: TRBJ1-5
d_gene: -
v_gene: TRBV5-1
abundance: -
CDR3aa: CVSSLVSNQPQHF
CDR3nt: TGCGTCAGCAGCTTGGTGAGCAATCAGCCCCAGCATTTT

j_gene: TRBJ2-7
d_gene: -
v_gene: TRBV20-1
abundance: -
CDR3aa: CSAGVGGSYEQYF
CDR3nt: TGCAGTGCCGGAGTGGGGGGTAGCTACGAGCAGTACTTC

j_gene: TRBJ2-1
d_gene: TRBD1
v_gene: TRBV19
abundance: many
CDR3aa: CASSIGTGGNEQFF
CDR3nt: TGTGCCAGTAGTATAGGGACAGGGGGCAATGAGCAGTTCTTC

j_gene: TRBJ2-3
d_gene: -
v_gene: TRBV13
abundance: -
CDR3aa: CASSHRSGPSTDTQYF
CDR3nt: TGTGCCAGCAGCCACCGTAGCGGCCCTAGCACAGATACGCAGTATTTT

j_gene: TRBJ2-7
d_gene: -
v_gene: TRBV12-3/TRBV12-4
abundance: many
CDR3aa: CASSVGAVGEQYF
CDR3nt: TGTGCCAGCAGCGTAGGGGCAGTGGGCGAGCAGTACTTC

j_gene: TRBJ2-1
d_gene: -
v_gene: TRBV7-2
abundance: many
CDR3aa: CASSPGTTNEQFF
CDR3nt: TGTGCCAGCAGCCCCGGGACAACCAATGAGCAGTTCTTC

j_gene: TRBJ1-1
d_gene: -
v_gene: TRBV4-1
abundance: many
CDR3aa: CASSQPTVGRRNTEAFF
CDR3nt: TGCGCCAGCAGCCAGCCTACCGTGGGACGGCGGAACACTGAAGCTTTCTTT

j_gene: TRBJ2-1
d_gene: TRBD1
v_gene: TRBV7-3
abundance: -
CDR3aa: CASSGTGQGRYNEQFF
CDR3nt: TGTGCCAGCAGCGGAACGGGACAGGGCAGGTACAATGAGCAGTTCTTC

j_gene: TRBJ2-7
d_gene: TRBD2
v_gene: TRBV20-1
abundance: -
CDR3aa: CSARWAGGSYEQYF
CDR3nt: TGCAGTGCTAGATGGGCGGGGGGCTCCTACGAGCAGTACTTC

j_gene: TRBJ2-3
d_gene: TRBD1
v_gene: TRBV24-1
abundance: medium-sized
CDR3aa: CATSDVRDRGTDTQYF
CDR3nt: TGTGCCACCAGTGATGTCCGGGACAGAGGCACAGATACGCAGTATTTT

j_gene: TRBJ2-7
d_gene: TRBD2
v_gene: TRBV18
abundance: few
CDR3aa: CASSPLGTSSYEQYF
CDR3nt: TGTGCCAGCTCACCACTAGGGACTAGTTCCTACGAGCAGTACTTC

j_gene: TRBJ2-1
d_gene: -
v_gene: TRBV4-1
abundance: -
CDR3aa: CASRSPAGDTQFF
CDR3nt: TGCGCCAGCCGAAGTCCTGCTGGGGATACGCAGTTCTTC

j_gene: TRBJ1-5
d_gene: -
v_gene: TRBV11-2
abundance: many
CDR3aa: CASSSRSGEDQPQHF
CDR3nt: TGTGCCAGCAGCTCCCGCTCCGGGGAGGATCAGCCCCAGCATTTT

j_gene: TRBJ2-1
d_gene: TRBD2
v_gene: TRBV7-2
abundance: -
CDR3aa: CASSQSTSGGAYNEQFF
CDR3nt: TGTGCCAGCAGCCAATCGACTAGCGGGGGGGCCTACAATGAGCAGTTCTTC

j_gene: TRBJ2-6
d_gene: TRBD1
v_gene: TRBV24-1
abundance: -
CDR3aa: CATSKVSGGAGANVLTF
CDR3nt: TGTGCCACCAGTAAAGTCTCAGGGGGCGCTGGGGCCAACGTCCTGACTTTC

j_gene: TRBJ1-5
d_gene: TRBD1
v_gene: TRBV2
abundance: -
CDR3aa: CASRDAGGSETQHF
CDR3nt: TGTGCCAGCAGAGACGCAGGGGGGAGTGAGACCCAGCATTTT

j_gene: TRBJ2-1
d_gene: -
v_gene: TRBV20-1
abundance: -
CDR3aa: CSASPGSSNQQFF
CDR3nt: TGCAGTGCTAGCCCGGGTTCCAGCAATCAGCAGTTCTTC

j_gene: TRBJ1-4
d_gene: -
v_gene: TRBV6-1
abundance: once
CDR3aa: CASSRDVGVEKLFF
CDR3nt: TGTGCCAGCAGTCGGGACGTAGGCGTAGAAAAACTGTTTTTT